The entry that follows covers one T cell receptor (beta chain) sequence. The target antigen is unknown. TCRdb re-analysed the 5' RACE reads in MiXCR, keeping a single row per CDR3 protein. The data hold fewer than 45,000 distinct CDR3 sequences, with 6.8% observed a single time. This entry comes from a study of spatial heterogeneity in lung cancer. Whole-study results and caveats: Follow-up blood showed ubiquitous expanded tumor TCRs less than blood at resection did.

Sample time point: sample taken at primary tumor resection. Trimming cost V 0 bases and J 5 bases, with 7 bases left between them. The CDR3 contains 14 residues. Germline CDR1 reads MNHEY; CDR2 reads SVGAGI. The chain carries TRBV6-5 and TRBJ2-2; D tentatively reads TRBD1 or TRBD2 (5 bases each). Sequencing used PBMCs, obtained at surgery. This sequence originates from a female donor with early-stage non-small cell lung cancer. CDR3 bases: TGTGCCAGCAGTTACTCGGGGGTTACCGGGGAGCTGTTTTTT. This translates into CASSYSGVTGELFF.